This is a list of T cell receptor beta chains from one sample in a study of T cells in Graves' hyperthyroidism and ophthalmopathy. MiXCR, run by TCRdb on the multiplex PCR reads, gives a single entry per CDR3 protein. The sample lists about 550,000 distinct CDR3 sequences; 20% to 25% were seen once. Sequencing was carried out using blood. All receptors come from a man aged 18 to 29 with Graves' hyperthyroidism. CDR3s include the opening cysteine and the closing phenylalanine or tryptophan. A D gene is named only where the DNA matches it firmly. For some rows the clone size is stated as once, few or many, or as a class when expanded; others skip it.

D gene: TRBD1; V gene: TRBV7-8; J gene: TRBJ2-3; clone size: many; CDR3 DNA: TGTGCCAGCAGCCCGAGAGGGGGCCACGGCACAGATACGCAGTATTTT; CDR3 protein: CASSPRGGHGTDTQYF
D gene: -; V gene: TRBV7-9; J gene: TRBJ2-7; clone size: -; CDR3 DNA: TGTGCCAGCAGCCAGACTCCGGATCGCGCCTACGAGCAGTACTTC; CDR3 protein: CASSQTPDRAYEQYF
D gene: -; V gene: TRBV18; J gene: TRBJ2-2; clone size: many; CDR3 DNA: TGTGCCAGCAGCCCGCAGGGGAACACCGGGGAGCTGTTTTTT; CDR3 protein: CASSPQGNTGELFF
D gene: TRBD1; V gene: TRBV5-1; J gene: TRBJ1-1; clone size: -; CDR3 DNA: TGCGCCAGCAGCTGGAAAGTGGGGACAGGGAACACTGAAGCTTTCTTT; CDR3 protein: CASSWKVGTGNTEAFF
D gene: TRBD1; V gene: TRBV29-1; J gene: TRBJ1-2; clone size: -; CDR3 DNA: TGCAGCGCTGAAGACAGGGGGGACGAGGGCTACACCTTC; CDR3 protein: CSAEDRGDEGYTF
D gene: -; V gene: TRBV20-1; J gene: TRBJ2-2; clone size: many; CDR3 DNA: TGCAGTGCTCTGGGTAGCCGGTACACCGGGGAGCTGTTTTTT; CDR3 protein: CSALGSRYTGELFF
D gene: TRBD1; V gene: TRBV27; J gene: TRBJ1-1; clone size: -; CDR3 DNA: TGTGCCAGCAGTTTATTACAGGGGACTGAAGCTTGCTTT; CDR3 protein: CASSLLQGTEACF
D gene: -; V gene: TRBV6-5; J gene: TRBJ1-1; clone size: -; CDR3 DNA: TGTGCCAGCAGTTCCACTCTGGGGTGGGGAAACACTGAAGCTTTCTTT; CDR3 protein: CASSSTLGWGNTEAFF
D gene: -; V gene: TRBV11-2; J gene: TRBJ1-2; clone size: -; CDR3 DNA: TGTGCCAGCAGCCCTCCCCCAGGGATGGCTAACTATGGCTACACCTTC; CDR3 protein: CASSPPPGMANYGYTF
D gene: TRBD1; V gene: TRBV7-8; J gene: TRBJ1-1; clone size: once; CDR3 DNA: TGTGCCAGCAGCTTTGCCCCGGGACAGAATATGAACACTGAAGCTTTCTTT; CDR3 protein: CASSFAPGQNMNTEAFF
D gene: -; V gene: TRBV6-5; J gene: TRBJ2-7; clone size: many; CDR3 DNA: TGTGCCAGCAGTTACGAGAGGGGTGGCCCCTACGAGCAGTACTTC; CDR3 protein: CASSYERGGPYEQYF
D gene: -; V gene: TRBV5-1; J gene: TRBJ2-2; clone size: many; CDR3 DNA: TGCGCCAGCAGCTTGGAGGCCAACCGGGGCGGGGAGCTGTTTTTT; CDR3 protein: CASSLEANRGGELFF
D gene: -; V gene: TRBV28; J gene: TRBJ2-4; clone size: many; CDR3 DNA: TGTGCCAGCAACCCCCGAAGGCAGCTCAAAAACATTCAGTACTTC; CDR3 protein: CASNPRRQLKNIQYF
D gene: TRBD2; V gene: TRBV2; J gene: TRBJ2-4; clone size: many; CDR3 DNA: TGTGCCAGCAGTTCCTTAACTAGCGGGGGGGCCAAGTACATTCAGTACTTC; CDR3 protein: CASSSLTSGGAKYIQYF
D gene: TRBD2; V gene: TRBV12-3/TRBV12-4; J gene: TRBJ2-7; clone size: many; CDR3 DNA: TGTGCCAGCAGTGCTCGACTAGCACCCTACGAGCAGTACTTC; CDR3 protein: CASSARLAPYEQYF
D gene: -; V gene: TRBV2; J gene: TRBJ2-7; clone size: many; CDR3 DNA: TGTGCCAGCAGTGAACGGGACGGATCCTACGAGCAGTACTTC; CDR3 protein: CASSERDGSYEQYF
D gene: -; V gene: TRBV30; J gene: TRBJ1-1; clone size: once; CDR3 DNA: TGTGCCTGGAGTGTACGACTTAGGGGGAACACTGAAGATTGCTTT; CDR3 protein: CAWSVRLRGNTEDCF
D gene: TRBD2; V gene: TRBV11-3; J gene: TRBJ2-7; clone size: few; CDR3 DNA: TGTGCCAGCAGCTTAGCTTTCGGGACTAACGAGCAGTACTTC; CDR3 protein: CASSLAFGTNEQYF
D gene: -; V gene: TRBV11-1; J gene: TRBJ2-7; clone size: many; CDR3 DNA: TGTGCCAGCAGCTTACACCGTGGACAACCCCCTCGGAAGGGCGAGCAGTACTTC; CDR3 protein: CASSLHRGQPPRKGEQYF
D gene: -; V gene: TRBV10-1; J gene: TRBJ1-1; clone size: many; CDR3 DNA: TGCGCCAGCAGTCCGAGAGTAGGCCTCATGAACACTGAAGCTTTCTTT; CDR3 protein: CASSPRVGLMNTEAFF
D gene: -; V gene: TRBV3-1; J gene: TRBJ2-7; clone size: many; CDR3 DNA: TGTGCCAGCAGCCAGAAGCCTTACTACGAGCAGTACTTC; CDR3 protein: CASSQKPYYEQYF
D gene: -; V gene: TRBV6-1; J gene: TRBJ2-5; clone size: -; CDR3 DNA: TGTGCCAGCAGGGCAGGGACGGGGCAAGAGACCCAGTACTTC; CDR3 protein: CASRAGTGQETQYF
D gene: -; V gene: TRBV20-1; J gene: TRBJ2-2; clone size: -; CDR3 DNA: TGCAGTGCTAGAGGAACAGGGGAGGACACCGGGGAGCTGTTTTTT; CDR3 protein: CSARGTGEDTGELFF
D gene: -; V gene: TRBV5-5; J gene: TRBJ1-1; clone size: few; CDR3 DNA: TGTGCCAGCTCGCGATTGGAGTCGAGCACTGAAGCTTTCTTT; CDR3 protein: CASSRLESSTEAFF
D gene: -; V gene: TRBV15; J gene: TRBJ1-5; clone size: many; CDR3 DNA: TGTGCCACCAGCAGAGACAGGAGCAATCAGCCCCAGCATTTT; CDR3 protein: CATSRDRSNQPQHF
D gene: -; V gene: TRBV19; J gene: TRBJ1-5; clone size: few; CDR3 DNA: TGTGCCAGTAGTATAGCCGCTCAGCCCCAGCATTTT; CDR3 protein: CASSIAAQPQHF
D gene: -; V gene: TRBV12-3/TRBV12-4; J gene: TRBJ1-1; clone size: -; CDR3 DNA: TGTGCCAGCAGGTCCCCTGTGAAGGACACTGAAGCTTTCTTT; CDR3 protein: CASRSPVKDTEAFF
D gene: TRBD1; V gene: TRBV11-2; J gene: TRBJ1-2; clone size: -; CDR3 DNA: TGTGCCAGCAGCCGACCAGGGACAGGGCGTAATGGCTACACCTTC; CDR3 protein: CASSRPGTGRNGYTF
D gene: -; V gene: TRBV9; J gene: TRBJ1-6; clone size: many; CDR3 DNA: TGTGCCAGCAGCGTAGAGGGGAATTCACCCCTCCACTTT; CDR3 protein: CASSVEGNSPLHF
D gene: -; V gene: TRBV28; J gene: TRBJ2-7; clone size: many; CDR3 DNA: TGTGCCAGCAGTTTCCCCCCCAAGGTCGGCGAGCAGTACTTC; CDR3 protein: CASSFPPKVGEQYF
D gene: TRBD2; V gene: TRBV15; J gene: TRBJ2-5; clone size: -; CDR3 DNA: TGTGCCACCAGCAGAGTAGGGCGGGGGGGGAAGCAAGAGACCCAGTACTTC; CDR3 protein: CATSRVGRGGKQETQYF
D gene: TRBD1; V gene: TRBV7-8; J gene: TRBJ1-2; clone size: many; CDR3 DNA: TGTGCCAGCAGCTTGAGGGGGGACAGTTCTCCCCATGGCTACACCTTC; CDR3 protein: CASSLRGDSSPHGYTF
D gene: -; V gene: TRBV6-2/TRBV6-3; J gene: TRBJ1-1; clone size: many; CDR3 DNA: TGTGCCAGCAGCCTCTGGCCAGAAGCTTTCTTT; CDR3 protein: CASSLWPEAFF
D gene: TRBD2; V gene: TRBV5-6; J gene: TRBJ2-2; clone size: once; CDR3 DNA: TGTGCCAGCAGCCGGGCGGGACTAGCGGGATGGAACACCGGGGAGCTGTTTTTT; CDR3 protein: CASSRAGLAGWNTGELFF
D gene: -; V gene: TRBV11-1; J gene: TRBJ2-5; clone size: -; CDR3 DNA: TGTGCCAGCAGCTTCGAGACCCTCAAGGGCCGAGCTAGGGAGACCCAGTACTTC; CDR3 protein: CASSFETLKGRARETQYF
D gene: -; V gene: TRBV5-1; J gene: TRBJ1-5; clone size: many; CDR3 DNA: TGCGCCAGCAGCTTGTTACCCAATAGCAATCAGCCCCAGCATTTT; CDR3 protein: CASSLLPNSNQPQHF